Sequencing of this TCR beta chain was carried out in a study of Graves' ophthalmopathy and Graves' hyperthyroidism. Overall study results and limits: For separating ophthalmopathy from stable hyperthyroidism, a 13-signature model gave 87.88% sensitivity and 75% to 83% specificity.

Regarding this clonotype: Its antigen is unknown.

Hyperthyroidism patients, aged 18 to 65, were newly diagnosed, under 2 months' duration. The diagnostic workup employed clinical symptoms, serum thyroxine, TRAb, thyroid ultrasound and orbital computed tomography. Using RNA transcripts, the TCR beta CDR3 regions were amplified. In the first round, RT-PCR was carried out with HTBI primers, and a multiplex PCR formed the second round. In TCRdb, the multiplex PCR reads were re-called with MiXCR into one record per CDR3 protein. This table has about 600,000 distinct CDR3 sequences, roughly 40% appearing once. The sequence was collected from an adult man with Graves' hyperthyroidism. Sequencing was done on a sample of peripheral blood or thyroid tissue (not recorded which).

As DNA, the CDR3 is TGTGCCAGTAATGGGTACGGTGAGCAGTACTTC. Its translation is CASNGYGEQYF. The chain joins TRBV19 to TRBJ2-7; D remains unclear. CDR3 length: 11 amino acids. The V and J ends lost 7 bases and 7 bases respectively, with 11 bases between them. Germline CDR1 reads LNHDA; CDR2 reads SQIVND (reference sequence).